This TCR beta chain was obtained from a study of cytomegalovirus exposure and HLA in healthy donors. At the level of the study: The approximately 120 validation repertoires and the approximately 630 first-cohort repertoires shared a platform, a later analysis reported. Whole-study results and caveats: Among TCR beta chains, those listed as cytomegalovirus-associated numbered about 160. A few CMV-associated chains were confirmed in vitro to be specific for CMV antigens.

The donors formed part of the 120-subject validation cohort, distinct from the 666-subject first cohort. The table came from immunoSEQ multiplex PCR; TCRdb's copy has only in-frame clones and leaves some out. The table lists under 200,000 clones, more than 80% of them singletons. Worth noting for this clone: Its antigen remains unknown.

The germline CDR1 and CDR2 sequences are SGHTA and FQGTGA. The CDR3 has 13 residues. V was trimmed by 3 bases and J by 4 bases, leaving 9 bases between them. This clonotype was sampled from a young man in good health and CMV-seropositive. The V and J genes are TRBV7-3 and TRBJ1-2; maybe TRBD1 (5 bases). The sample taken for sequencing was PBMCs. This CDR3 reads CASSLERGYGYTF. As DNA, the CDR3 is TGTGCCAGCAGCTTGGAAAGGGGCTATGGCTACACCTTC.